This TCR beta chain originates from a study of cytomegalovirus exposure and HLA in healthy donors. Notes on this clone: Its antigen is unknown.

Germline V gives CDR1 KGHSH, CDR2 LQKENI. The ends were cut back, 4 bases at V and 5 bases at J, with 11 bases in the middle. This CDR3 has 13 amino acids. The PCR had 60 Vbeta and 13 Jbeta primers. Profiled with immunoSEQ multiplex PCR; TCRdb holds only in-frame clones, not every one. The table shows tens of thousands of clones, with approximately 69% occurring only once. Whole-study findings and limits: A later analysis appeared to link common viral pathogens to several of the most significant clusters. Reports state that TCR beta sequences accurately predicted most subjects' HLA-A and HLA-B alleles. CMV serostatus was the sole immune exposure information available. A prior analysis recorded that most TCR beta V segments were productive about 87% or about 30% of the time.

Sequencing was performed on PBMCs. This clonotype was sampled from a boy under 18 in good health and CMV-seropositive. V gene TRBV18 combines with J gene TRBJ2-5, with unresolved D. The CDR3 sequence is CASSRSGSETQYF. The CDR3 nucleotides are TGTGCCAGCTCACGTTCAGGAAGCGAGACCCAGTACTTC.